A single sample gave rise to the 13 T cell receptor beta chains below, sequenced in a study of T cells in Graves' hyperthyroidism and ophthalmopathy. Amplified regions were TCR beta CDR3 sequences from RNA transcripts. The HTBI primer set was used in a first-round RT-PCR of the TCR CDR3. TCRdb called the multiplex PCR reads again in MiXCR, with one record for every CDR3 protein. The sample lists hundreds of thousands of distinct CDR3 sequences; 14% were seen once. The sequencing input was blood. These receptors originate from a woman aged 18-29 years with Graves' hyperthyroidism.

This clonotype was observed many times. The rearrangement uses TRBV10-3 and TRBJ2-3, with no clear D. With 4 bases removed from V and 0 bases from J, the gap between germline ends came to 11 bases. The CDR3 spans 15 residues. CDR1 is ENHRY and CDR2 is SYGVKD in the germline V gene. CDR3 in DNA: TGTGCCATCAGTGTGTTAGCCACTAGCACAGATACGCAGTATTTT. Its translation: CAISVLATSTDTQYF.

CDR3 region: CASGYLTSVSTGELFF. The DNA of the CDR3 is TGTGCCAGCGGGTATCTCACTAGCGTAAGCACCGGGGAGCTGTTTTTT. This rearrangement joins TRBV27 to TRBJ2-2; 7 bases fit TRBD2. The trim removed 8 bases at V and 4 bases at J, leaving 13 bases unmatched. Per germline, CDR1 MNHEY and CDR2 SMNVEV (reference sequence). CDR3 size: 16 residues.

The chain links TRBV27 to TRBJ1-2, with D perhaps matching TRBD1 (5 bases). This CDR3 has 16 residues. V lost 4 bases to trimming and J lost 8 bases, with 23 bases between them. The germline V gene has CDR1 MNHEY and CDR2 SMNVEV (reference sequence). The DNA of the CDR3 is TGTGCCAGCAGTTCCCTAGGGGAGGTGGGACCTAGGGGCTACACCTTC. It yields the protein CASSSLGEVGPRGYTF.

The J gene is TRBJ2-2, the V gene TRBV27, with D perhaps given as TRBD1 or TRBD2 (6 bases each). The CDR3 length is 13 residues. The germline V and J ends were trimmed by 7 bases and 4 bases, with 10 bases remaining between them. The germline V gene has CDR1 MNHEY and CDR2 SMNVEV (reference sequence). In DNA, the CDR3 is TGTGCCAGCACAGGGGACTTCACCGGGGAGCTGTTTTTT. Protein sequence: CASTGDFTGELFF.

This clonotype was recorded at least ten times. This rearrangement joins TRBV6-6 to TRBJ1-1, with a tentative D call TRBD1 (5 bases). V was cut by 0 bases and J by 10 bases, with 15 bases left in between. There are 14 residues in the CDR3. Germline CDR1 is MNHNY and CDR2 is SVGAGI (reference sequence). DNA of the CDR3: TGTGCCAGCAGTTACTCAGGACACCTCATGTCAGCTTTCTTT. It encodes CASSYSGHLMSAFF.

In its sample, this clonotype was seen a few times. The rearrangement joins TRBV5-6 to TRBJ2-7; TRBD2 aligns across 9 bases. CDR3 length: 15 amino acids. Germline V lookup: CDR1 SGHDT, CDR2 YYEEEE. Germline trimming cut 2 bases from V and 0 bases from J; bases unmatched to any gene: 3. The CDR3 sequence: CASSFRGRASYEQYF. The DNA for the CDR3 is TGTGCCAGCAGCTTTCGCGGGAGGGCCTCCTACGAGCAGTACTTC.

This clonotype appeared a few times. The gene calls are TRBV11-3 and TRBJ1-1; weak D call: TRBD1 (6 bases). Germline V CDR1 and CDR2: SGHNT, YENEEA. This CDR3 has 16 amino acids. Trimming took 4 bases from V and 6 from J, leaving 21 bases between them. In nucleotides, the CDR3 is TGTGCCAGCAGCTCCTGGGATCCCACAGGGATATCTGAAGCTTTCTTT. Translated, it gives CASSSWDPTGISEAFF.

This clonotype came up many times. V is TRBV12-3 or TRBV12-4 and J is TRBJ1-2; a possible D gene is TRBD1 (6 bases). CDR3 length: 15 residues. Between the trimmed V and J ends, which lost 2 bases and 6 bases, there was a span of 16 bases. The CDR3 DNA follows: TGTGCCAGCAGTTTAACAGGCCACAGGGAGGATGGCTACACCTTC. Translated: CASSLTGHREDGYTF.

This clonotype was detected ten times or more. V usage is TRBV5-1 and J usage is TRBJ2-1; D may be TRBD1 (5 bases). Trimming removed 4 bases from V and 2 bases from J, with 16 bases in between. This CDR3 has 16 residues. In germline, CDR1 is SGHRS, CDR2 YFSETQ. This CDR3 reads CASSRSQGITYNEQFF. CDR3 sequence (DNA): TGCGCCAGCAGCAGGTCCCAGGGCATCACCTACAATGAGCAGTTCTTC.

CDR3 residues: CASSINSGSSYEQYF. Written as DNA, the CDR3 is TGTGCCAGTAGTATCAATAGCGGCAGCTCCTACGAGCAGTACTTC. This rearrangement joins TRBV19 to TRBJ2-7; perhaps TRBD2 as D (6 bases). The length of the CDR3 is 15 residues. Per the germline V gene, CDR1 is LNHDA and CDR2 is SQIVND (reference sequence). Trimming took off 3 bases at V and 0 bases at J, with 12 bases between the two ends.

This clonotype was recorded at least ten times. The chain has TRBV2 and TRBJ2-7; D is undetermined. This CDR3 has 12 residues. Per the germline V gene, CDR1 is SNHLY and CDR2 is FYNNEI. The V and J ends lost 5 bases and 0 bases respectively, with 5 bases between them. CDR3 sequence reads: CASSWTSYEQYF. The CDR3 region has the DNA TGTGCCAGCAGTTGGACCTCCTACGAGCAGTACTTC.

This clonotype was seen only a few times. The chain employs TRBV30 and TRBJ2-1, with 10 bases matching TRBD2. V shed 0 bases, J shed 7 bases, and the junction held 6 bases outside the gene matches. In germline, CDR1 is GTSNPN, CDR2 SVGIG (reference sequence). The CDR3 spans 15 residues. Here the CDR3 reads CAWSVLAGVWNEQFF. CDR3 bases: TGTGCCTGGAGTGTTCTAGCGGGAGTATGGAATGAGCAGTTCTTC.

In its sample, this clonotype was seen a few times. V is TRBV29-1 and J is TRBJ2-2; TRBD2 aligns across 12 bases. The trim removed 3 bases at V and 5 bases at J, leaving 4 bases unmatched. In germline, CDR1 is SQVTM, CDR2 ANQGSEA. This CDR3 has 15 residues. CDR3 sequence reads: CSVEGLAGVTGELFF. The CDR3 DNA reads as TGCAGCGTTGAGGGACTAGCGGGCGTAACCGGGGAGCTGTTTTTT.